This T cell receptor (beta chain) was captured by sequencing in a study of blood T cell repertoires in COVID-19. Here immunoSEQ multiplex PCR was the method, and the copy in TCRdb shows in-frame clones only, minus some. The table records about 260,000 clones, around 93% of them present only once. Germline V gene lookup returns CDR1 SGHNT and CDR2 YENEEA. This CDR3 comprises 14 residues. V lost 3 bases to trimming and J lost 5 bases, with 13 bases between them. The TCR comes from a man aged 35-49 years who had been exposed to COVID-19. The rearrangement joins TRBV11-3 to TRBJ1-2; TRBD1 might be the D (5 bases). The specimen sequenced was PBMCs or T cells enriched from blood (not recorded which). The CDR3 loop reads CASSLEPRGYGYTF. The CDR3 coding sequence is TGTGCCAGCAGCTTGGAACCTCGGGGGTATGGCTACACCTTC.